This passage covers 14 T cell receptor beta chains from one sample sequenced in a study of T cells in Graves' hyperthyroidism and ophthalmopathy. The source material, RNA transcripts, was used to amplify TCR beta CDR3 regions. Primed by the HTBI set, a first-round RT-PCR was run on the TCR CDR3. TCRdb fed the multiplex PCR reads into MiXCR, producing one record per CDR3 protein. The table includes under 450,000 distinct CDR3 sequences, approximately 14% detected once. Sequenced sample: blood. The receptor set was obtained from a woman aged 18-29 years with Graves' hyperthyroidism.

This clonotype was detected ten times or more. The chain uses TRBV3-1 and TRBJ2-1; D gene unclear. Trimming stripped 3 bases from V and 5 bases from J, with 5 bases between. CDR3 length equals 12 residues. CDR1 and CDR2 from the germline V gene are LGHDT and YNNKEL (reference sequence). This CDR3 is CASSHLDNEQFF. CDR3 nucleotides: TGTGCCAGCAGCCACCTGGACAATGAGCAGTTCTTC.

V and J are TRBV7-3 and TRBJ1-1; D is perhaps TRBD1 (6 bases). This CDR3 contains 16 residues. Trimming took off 1 base at V and 1 base at J, with 13 bases between the two ends. The germline CDR1 and CDR2 sequences are SGHTA and FQGTGA. The CDR3 DNA is TGTGCCAGCAGCTTAATCCCCGCAGGGGCGAACACTGAAGCTTTCTTT. This translates into CASSLIPAGANTEAFF.

This clonotype was observed many times. The gene calls are TRBV13 and TRBJ2-7, with 7 bases that match TRBD2. V gave up 1 base and J gave up 2 bases; unmatched junction bases: 2. CDR1 PRHDT and CDR2 FYEKMQ come from the germline V gene (reference sequence). CDR3 length equals 14 residues. CDR3 sequence: CASSLAGRAYEQYF. As DNA, the CDR3 is TGTGCCAGCAGCTTAGCAGGGAGGGCCTACGAGCAGTACTTC.

The V and J genes are TRBV12-3 or TRBV12-4 and TRBJ1-2; 7 bases agree with TRBD1. The CDR3 length is 14 residues. J was trimmed by 2 bases and V by 8 bases; bases with no gene match: 8. CDR3 sequence reads: CASEKQGPNYGYTF. CDR3 bases: TGTGCCAGCGAGAAACAGGGGCCCAACTATGGCTACACCTTC.

This clonotype was seen many times. The genes are TRBV24-1 and TRBJ1-5; weak D call: TRBD1 (5 bases). Per germline, CDR1 KGHDR and CDR2 SFDVKD. The CDR3 totals 14 residues. V lost 5 bases and J 4 bases, leaving 11 bases between the germline ends. The CDR3 DNA is TGTGCCACCAGTGGTAGACAGCCGAATCAGCCCCAGCATTTT. This sequence encodes CATSGRQPNQPQHF.

This clonotype has at least ten counts. This rearrangement joins TRBV11-3 to TRBJ2-1; 7 positions match TRBD2. V was pared by 5 bases and J by 1 base, with 8 bases of the junction left unmatched. CDR1 is SGHNT and CDR2 is YENEEA in the germline V gene. The CDR3 has 16 residues. DNA of the CDR3: TGTGCCAGCAGCAACAGCCGGACTAGTTCCTACAATGAGCAGTTCTTC. The encoded protein is CASSNSRTSSYNEQFF.

This clonotype has at least ten counts. The gene calls are TRBV28 and TRBJ1-5; D is possibly TRBD1 (5 bases). V lost 10 bases and J 7 bases, leaving 23 bases between the germline ends. The CDR3 loop spans 15 amino acids. Germline loops: CDR1 MDHEN, CDR2 SYDVKM. The DNA for the CDR3 is TGTGCCACCCTCAGTTTATCAGGGCGGGAGCAGCCCCAGCATTTT. Translation: CATLSLSGREQPQHF.

In this sample, this clonotype turned up many times. The CDR3 bases are TGTGCCAGCAGCAGGGGGAGCGGGGGAATTAGCACAGATACGCAGTATTTT. Translated, it gives CASSRGSGGISTDTQYF. V gene TRBV7-9 combines with J gene TRBJ2-3, with TRBD2 matching 8 bases. The germline V gene has CDR1 SEHNR and CDR2 FQNEAQ (reference sequence). The CDR3 has 17 residues. V shed 5 bases and J 0 bases; nucleotides not matched to a gene: 10.

This clonotype was seen a handful of times. This chain uses TRBV6-1 with TRBJ2-2, with D unclear. CDR3 size: 11 residues. Germline assignment: CDR1 MNHNS and CDR2 SASEGT. Trimming stripped 6 bases from V and 13 bases from J, with 12 bases between. The CDR3 loop reads CASRGGRTLFF. For the CDR3, the DNA is TGTGCCAGCAGGGGTGGACGGACGCTGTTTTTT.

This chain uses TRBV10-3 with TRBJ1-1; D not certain. This CDR3 is 13 amino acids long. The V gene's germline CDR1 is ENHRY and CDR2 SYGVKD. Between the trimmed V and J ends, which lost 1 base and 0 bases, there was a span of 3 bases. CDR3 protein: CAISELVNTEAFF. The CDR3 coding sequence is TGTGCCATCAGTGAGTTGGTGAACACTGAAGCTTTCTTT.

This clonotype was seen repeatedly, ten times or more. The chain carries TRBV2 and TRBJ1-6; 9 nucleotides match TRBD1. The CDR3 is 14 amino acids. V was pared by 4 bases and J by 10 bases, with 5 bases of the junction left unmatched. CDR1 SNHLY and CDR2 FYNNEI come from the germline V gene. DNA of the CDR3: TGTGCCAGCAGTGGGGACAGGGTAAAGTCACCCCTCCACTTT. It codes for CASSGDRVKSPLHF. Variable domain in full (rest from reference TRBV2 and TRBJ1-6): EPEVTQTPSHQVTQMGQEVILRCVPISNHLYFYWYRQILGQKVEFLVSFYNNEISEKSEIFDDQFSVERPDGSNFTLKIRSTKLEDSAMYFCASSGDRVKSPLHFGNGTRLTVT.

The CDR3 bases are TGCAGCGTAGAATTAGCGGGAGGGCCTCCAGAGACCCAGTACTTC. Translated: CSVELAGGPPETQYF. The V and J genes are TRBV29-1 and TRBJ2-5, with 11 bases matching TRBD2. CDR3 length: 15 amino acids. V was pared by 6 bases and J by 4 bases, with 10 bases of the junction left unmatched. Germline V gives CDR1 SQVTM, CDR2 ANQGSEA.

The table lists this clonotype with a few counts. The V call is TRBV12-3 or TRBV12-4, the J call TRBJ1-5, with TRBD1 identical over 9 bases. V was clipped by 5 bases and J by 1 base; unmatched bases: 9. The CDR3 is 17 amino acids. CDR3 amino acids: CASSPGQGMMSNQPQHF. The CDR3 DNA is TGTGCCAGCAGTCCGGGACAGGGAATGATGAGCAATCAGCCCCAGCATTTT.

The J gene is TRBJ2-3, the V gene TRBV10-3; a possible D gene is TRBD2 (6 bases). The V end lost 4 bases, the J end lost 1 base, and 6 bases lay between the germline ends. Germline V gene sequence: CDR1 ENHRY, CDR2 SYGVKD. This CDR3 spans 13 amino acids. CDR3 region: CAISAGGTDTQYF. Written as DNA, the CDR3 is TGTGCCATCAGTGCGGGGGGCACAGATACGCAGTATTTT.